This T cell receptor (beta chain) was found in a study of cytomegalovirus exposure and HLA in healthy donors. Findings and limits, study-wide: Of the V segments, some could not be distinguished, including TRBV6-2 and TRBV6-3, and were excluded. An assumption of roughly uniform sequencing depth across donors underlay the presence/absence analyses. Using a false discovery rate of 0.05, a later analysis showed that fewer than 20,000 TCR beta sequences were associated with HLA alleles.

Details on this clone: What it binds is not known.

After removal of 1 base from V and 1 base from J, the junction contained 2 bases not matched to a gene. Germline V gene data show CDR1 as SGHAT and CDR2 as FQDESV (reference sequence). The CDR3 is 15 amino acids. The study ran its PCR with 60 Vbeta and 13 Jbeta primers. The repertoire was sequenced with immunoSEQ multiplex PCR; TCRdb's copy has only in-frame clones and lacks some. The sample has some 45,000 clones; about 85% are singletons. This receptor was taken from a woman between 40 and 55 years old in good health and CMV-seropositive. Specimen: PBMCs. The V and J genes are TRBV11-1 and TRBJ1-1; TRBD1 agrees at 8 bases. CDR3 sequence reads: CASSLGTGPNTEAFF. The CDR3 nucleotides read TGTGCCAGCAGCTTAGGGACAGGGCCGAACACTGAAGCTTTCTTT.